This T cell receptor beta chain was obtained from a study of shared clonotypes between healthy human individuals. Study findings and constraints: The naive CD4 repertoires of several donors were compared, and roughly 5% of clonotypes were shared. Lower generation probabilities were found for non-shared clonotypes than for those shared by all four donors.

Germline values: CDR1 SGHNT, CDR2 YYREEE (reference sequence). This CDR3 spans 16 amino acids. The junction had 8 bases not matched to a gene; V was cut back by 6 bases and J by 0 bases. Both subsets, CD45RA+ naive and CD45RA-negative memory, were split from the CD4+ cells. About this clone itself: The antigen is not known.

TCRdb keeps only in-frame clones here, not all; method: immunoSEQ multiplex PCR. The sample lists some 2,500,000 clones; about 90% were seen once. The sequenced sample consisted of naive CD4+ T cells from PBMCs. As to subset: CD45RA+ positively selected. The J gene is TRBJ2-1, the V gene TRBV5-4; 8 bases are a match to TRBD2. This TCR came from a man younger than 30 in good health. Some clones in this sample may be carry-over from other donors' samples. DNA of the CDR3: TGTGCCAGCACCCGGGGTAGCGGGACCTCCTACAATGAGCAGTTCTTC. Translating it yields CASTRGSGTSYNEQFF. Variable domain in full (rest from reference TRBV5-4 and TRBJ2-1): ETGVTQSPTHLIKTRGQQVTLRCSSQSGHNTVSWYQQALGQGPQFIFQYYREEENGRGNFPPRFSGLQFPNYSSELNVNALELDDSALYLCASTRGSGTSYNEQFFGPGTRLTVL.